Below, 2 T cell receptor beta chains from the same sample are listed, as sequenced in a study of monozygotic twins with inflammatory bowel disease. Using the 5' RACE reads, TCRdb records one entry per CDR3 protein without DNA. The listing records about 380,000 distinct CDR3 sequences. Material for sequencing was blood. The receptors were sampled from a human donor with ulcerative colitis or Crohn's disease, or a healthy co-twin of an affected twin (not recorded which).

The CDR3 sequence: CASSLEGFWTEAFF. The chain couples TRBV7-2 to TRBJ1-1. The CDR3 has 14 residues. Germline values: CDR1 SGHTA, CDR2 FQGNSA.

The V call is TRBV15, the J call TRBJ2-2. The germline V gene has CDR1 LNHNV and CDR2 YYDKDF (reference sequence). This CDR3 comprises 12 residues. The CDR3 region is CATSSATGELFF.